The text below deals with one T cell receptor beta chain. This specimen belongs to a study of fetal regulatory T cell absence and autoimmunity. The protocol was immunoSEQ multiplex PCR, while the TCRdb copy is restricted to in-frame clones and leaves out a portion. The sample lists about 95,000 clones, 55% to 75% seen once, with roughly 2% in the top ten. V lost 1 base to trimming and J lost 3 bases, with 8 bases between them. This CDR3 contains 14 residues. Germline V gene data show CDR1 as SGHNT and CDR2 as YYREEE (reference sequence). This clonotype originated in a male donor with IPEX syndrome. V gene TRBV5-4 combines with J gene TRBJ2-1; D perhaps matches TRBD2 (5 bases). The specimen sequenced was pancreas tissue. CDR3 nucleotides: TGTGCCAGCAGCTTGAGCGGACTCTACAATGAGCAGTTCTTC. Translating it yields CASSLSGLYNEQFF.